This TCR beta chain was recovered during a study of CD8 T cells in ankylosing spondylitis (TCRdb year 2017). In terms of the full investigation: To find TCR variants linked to disease, the study profiled T cell receptor beta repertoires in ankylosing spondylitis patients and healthy donors. In total, the full study cohort was made up of some 110 healthy donors and about two dozen ankylosing spondylitis patients. Peripheral blood was sampled, and synovial fluid was also collected from ankylosing spondylitis patients. The investigation overall reported the following: Some motif variants had previously been reported in the synovial fluid and blood of reactive arthritis patients, which suggests shared mechanisms of disease initiation. A CD8+ phenotype was shown by the disease-linked clones, which were found at relatively low frequencies in peripheral blood. Blood from ankylosing spondylitis patients appeared to be characterized by a TCR beta motif made up of several highly homologous amino acid variants. Significant enrichment of the disease-linked clones was reported in matched synovial fluid samples from ankylosing spondylitis patients.

The germline V gene specifies MRHNA as CDR1 and SNTAGT as CDR2. The junction shows trimming of 5 bases on V and 7 bases on J, plus 14 bases between the germline ends. Its CDR3 holds 13 amino acids, cysteine through phenylalanine. Only CDR3 DNA remains: 39 bases, in frame from the first base. On this clonotype: Its antigen is currently not known. The input lacks base qualities; no much larger clone sits a single base away.

Sequenced using an Illumina HiSeq 2500. Quantitative 5'-RACE with molecular barcodes was used to prepare TCR beta libraries. The original methods were these. Disease-linked TCR variants were identified with a new computational method built on a probabilistic model of VDJ rearrangement. TCRdb reprocessed the public reads (quality trimming at Q25 with fastp, clone calling with MiXCR) and kept in-frame beta chains. A single entry per CDR3 protein holds the most common genes and DNA from its merged rows. The V and J calls were determined by TCRdb, not by the authors. The sample table records about 500,000 distinct CDR3 sequences; over 9.5% of these occur just once. The biggest ten clones account for around 6.8% of the sample.

The rearrangement joined TRBV6-4 to TRBJ1-1; confidence is insufficient to name the D gene. Sequencing was done on a sample of blood, either unsorted or a sorted T cell fraction (not recorded which). The TCR was taken from a male donor with ankylosing spondylitis. The sequence in DNA is TGTGCCAGCAGTACCGAACATGGGAATGAAGCTTTCTTT. It codes for CASSTEHGNEAFF.